This passage covers 21 T cell receptor beta chains from one sample sequenced in a study of response to subunit inactivated influenza vaccine. In TCRdb, the RT-PCR reads were re-called with MiXCR into one record per CDR3 protein. The table records about 700,000 distinct CDR3 sequences, 11% to 15% of them present only once. The sample was PBMCs from blood, taken about 14 days before vaccination. These receptors were taken from a man aged 50 to 59 who received an inactivated influenza vaccine.

A note on this clonotype: At one of its ends the junction is not consistent with the germline gene, which may arise from a read error. The chain employs TRBV12-3 or TRBV12-4 and TRBJ2-1; 11 nucleotides align to TRBD2. The CDR3 has 14 residues. The DNA for the CDR3 is TGTGCCAGCACATCTAGCGGGAGGACTAATGAGCAGCTCTTC. This gives the protein CASTSSGRTNEQLF.

This clonotype was observed a few times. In DNA form, the CDR3 reads TGTGCCAGCAGTTACCAGTATGGACAGTCCAACCAAGAGACCCAGTACTTC. Amino acid sequence: CASSYQYGQSNQETQYF. This chain links TRBV6-2 or TRBV6-3 with TRBJ2-5, with a possible D match to TRBD1 (6 bases). Germline V lookup: CDR1 MNHEY, CDR2 SVGEGT. The V and J ends lost 2 bases and 0 bases respectively, with 16 bases between them. The CDR3 length is 17 residues.

The genes are TRBV6-2 or TRBV6-3 and TRBJ1-5, with D possibly matching TRBD1 (5 bases). The CDR3 loop spans 15 amino acids. From germline, CDR1 is MNHEY and CDR2 SVGEGT. With 9 bases removed from V and 2 bases from J, the gap between germline ends came to 17 bases. CDR3 nucleotide sequence: TGTGCCAGGGTAACGGCGGTAGGGGGCAATCAGCCCCAGCATTTT. It is translated as CARVTAVGGNQPQHF.

The DNA of the CDR3 is TGTGCCAGCAGTGAAGCGGGGGGGCTAGATACGCAGTATTTT. This sequence encodes CASSEAGGLDTQYF. This chain uses TRBV6-1 with TRBJ2-3; tentative D call: TRBD2 (7 bases). The CDR3 loop spans 14 amino acids. Germline CDR1 is MNHNS and CDR2 is SASEGT. With 0 bases removed from V and 5 bases from J, the gap between germline ends came to 9 bases.

The rearrangement uses TRBV20-1 and TRBJ2-3, with D possibly being TRBD2 (5 bases). This CDR3 spans 15 amino acids. Germline-derived CDR1 and CDR2 are DFQATT and SNEGSKA (reference sequence). V was shortened by 2 bases and J by 5 bases, with 17 bases between the two germline ends. In nucleotides, the CDR3 is TGCAGTGCTAGAAGTGGATTGTTAGCGAGAGATACGCAGTATTTT. It encodes CSARSGLLARDTQYF.

The chain employs TRBV20-1 and TRBJ1-4; no clear D gene. Germline V gene lookup returns CDR1 DFQATT and CDR2 SNEGSKA (reference sequence). V gave up 6 bases and J gave up 8 bases, with 16 bases separating them. The CDR3 consists of 13 residues. The CDR3 DNA sequence: TGCAGTGCGTCGCAGTACAGCGGCGAAAAACTGTTTTTT. It specifies CSASQYSGEKLFF.

The chain combines TRBV12-3 or TRBV12-4 with TRBJ2-1; TRBD2 aligns across 8 bases. This CDR3 has 13 amino acids. The V gene end was trimmed by 4 bases and the J gene end by 7 bases; junction bases not matched to a gene: 3. In nucleotides, the CDR3 is TGTGCCAGCAGTTCCGGGACTAGGAATGAGCAGTTCTTC. It specifies CASSSGTRNEQFF.

This clonotype appeared a few times. This rearrangement joins TRBV2 to TRBJ2-2, with 9 positions matching TRBD1. Germline V gene sequence: CDR1 SNHLY, CDR2 FYNNEI. The CDR3 loop spans 16 amino acids. The V gene end was trimmed by 3 bases and the J gene end by 7 bases; junction bases not matched to a gene: 9. The chain's CDR3 is CASSESTGGHVGELFF. CDR3 DNA: TGTGCCAGCAGTGAGTCGACAGGGGGTCACGTCGGGGAGCTGTTTTTT. The whole variable domain, remainder taken from reference TRBV2 and TRBJ2-2, is EPEVTQTPSHQVTQMGQEVILRCVPISNHLYFYWYRQILGQKVEFLVSFYNNEISEKSEIFDDQFSVERPDGSNFTLKIRSTKLEDSAMYFCASSESTGGHVGELFFGEGSRLTVL.

The chain recombines TRBV10-3 with TRBJ2-7; D gene unclear. The CDR3 sequence is 14 residues long. The V end lost 11 bases, the J end lost 7 bases, and 24 bases lay between the germline ends. Germline assignment: CDR1 ENHRY and CDR2 SYGVKD. The DNA of the CDR3 is TGTGCCTCGACCTCAGAAGCTGGGTTGGGGGAGCAGTACTTC. Its protein is CASTSEAGLGEQYF.

The J gene is TRBJ1-5, the V gene TRBV6-2 or TRBV6-3; 8 nucleotides line up with TRBD1. The ends lost 7 bases at V and 7 bases at J; junction bases unmatched: 12. The CDR3 runs to 15 residues. Looked up from germline, CDR1 is MNHEY and CDR2 is SVGEGT. The chain's CDR3 is CASTPQGAPRQPQHF. CDR3 DNA: TGTGCCAGCACCCCTCAGGGGGCGCCGCGGCAGCCCCAGCATTTT.

This clonotype turned up a few times. The chain couples TRBV6-1 to TRBJ2-2; 13 nucleotides align to TRBD2. V lost 6 bases and J lost 6; bases outside the gene matches: 4. The V gene's germline CDR1 is MNHNS and CDR2 SASEGT. The CDR3 covers 15 residues. CDR3 sequence reads: CASSRLAGGSGELFF. In nucleotides, the CDR3 is TGTGCCAGCAGCCGACTAGCGGGGGGCTCCGGGGAGCTGTTTTTT.

The rearrangement uses TRBV4-3 and TRBJ1-2, with D unclear. Germline assignment: CDR1 LGHNA and CDR2 YSLEER. CDR3 length: 17 residues. The V end lost 0 bases, the J end lost 7 bases, and 21 bases lay between the germline ends. CDR3 coding DNA: TGCGCCAGCAGCCAAGATAGTTCCACAGTTTATAGCTTTGGCTACACCTTC. This gives the protein CASSQDSSTVYSFGYTF.

This clonotype was detected a few times. The chain uses TRBV20-1 and TRBJ2-2; D call uncertain. The CDR3 spans 15 residues. CDR1 and CDR2 (germline): DFQATT, SNEGSKA (reference sequence). The V end was cut by 0 bases, the J end by 0 bases, with 8 bases between. CDR3 residues: CSARDRRTNTGELFF. As DNA, the CDR3 is TGCAGTGCTAGAGACAGGAGAACGAACACCGGGGAGCTGTTTTTT.

This clonotype appeared a few times. V and J are TRBV5-1 and TRBJ1-1; D uncertain. Per germline, CDR1 SGHRS and CDR2 YFSETQ. Trimming left V 2 bases short and J 1 base short, with 9 bases between. The CDR3 contains 14 residues. The CDR3 region is CASSLILGNTEAFF. For the CDR3, the DNA is TGCGCCAGCAGCTTAATTCTCGGGAACACTGAAGCTTTCTTT. Variable domain in full (rest from reference TRBV5-1 and TRBJ1-1): KAGVTQTPRYLIKTRGQQVTLSCSPISGHRSVSWYQQTPGQGLQFLFEYFSETQRNKGNFPGRFSGRQFSNSRSEMNVSTLELGDSALYLCASSLILGNTEAFFGQGTRLTVV.

This chain connects TRBV12-3 or TRBV12-4 to TRBJ2-7, with 7 bases matching TRBD1. After removal of 3 bases from V and 1 base from J, the junction contained 9 bases not matched to a gene. The CDR3 extends over 16 amino acids. The CDR3 nucleotides are TGTGCCAGCAGTTTGTCCCCGGGACAGAAATCCTACGAGCAGTACTTC. It specifies CASSLSPGQKSYEQYF.

There are a few counts of this clonotype. The chain combines TRBV29-1 with TRBJ2-1, with 8 bases aligning to TRBD1. The length of the CDR3 is 13 residues. With 6 bases clipped from V and 5 bases from J, the junction kept 6 bases outside the gene matches. Germline CDR1 is SQVTM and CDR2 is ANQGSEA. CDR3 DNA sequence: TGCAGCGTAGCGGACAGGGTGGACAATGAGCAGTTCTTC. It translates to CSVADRVDNEQFF.

The V and J genes are TRBV7-8 and TRBJ2-5; 7 nucleotides align to TRBD2. CDR1 is SGHVS, CDR2 FQNEAQ, per germline. The CDR3 consists of 15 residues. V dropped 1 base and J dropped 3; count of bases not matched to a gene: 5. The CDR3 loop is CASSLVGGSKETQYF. CDR3 sequence (DNA): TGTGCCAGCAGCTTAGTTGGCGGGAGCAAAGAGACCCAGTACTTC.

In its sample, this clonotype was seen a few times. The chain has TRBV29-1 and TRBJ2-7; unclear D gene. Germline lookup yields CDR1 SQVTM and CDR2 ANQGSEA. There are 12 residues in the CDR3. Deletions cut 5 bases from V and 3 bases from J, with 11 bases between. CDR3 region: CSVMGDRYEQYF. The CDR3 DNA reads TGCAGCGTTATGGGCGACCGCTACGAGCAGTACTTC.

This chain links TRBV15 with TRBJ2-5, with 8 bases that match TRBD1. V lost 5 bases to trimming and J lost 5 bases; unmatched junction nucleotides: 10. Germline CDR1 LNHNV, CDR2 YYDKDF (reference sequence). The CDR3 has 15 amino acids. CDR3 sequence (DNA): TGTGCCACCAGCGGGGTCGACAGGGGCCGGGAGACCCAGTACTTC. Residues: CATSGVDRGRETQYF.

This clonotype was counted ten times or more. The rearrangement joins TRBV6-4 to TRBJ1-4; TRBD1 matches at 7 bases. The germline CDR1 and CDR2 sequences are MRHNA and SNTAGT. V lost 6 bases and J lost 2; bases outside the gene matches: 6. This CDR3 is built from 15 residues. CDR3 bases: TGTGCCAGCAGGCTCAGGGGGTGGACTAATGAAAAACTGTTTTTT. Its translation: CASRLRGWTNEKLFF.

The chain combines TRBV6-2 or TRBV6-3 with TRBJ2-3; D not resolved. Per germline, CDR1 MNHEY and CDR2 SVGEGT. The V end lost 0 bases, the J end lost 3 bases, and 10 bases lay between the germline ends. The CDR3 sequence is 15 residues long. The CDR3 nucleotides read TGTGCCAGCAGTTACTCCCCCCCCGGGACAGATACGCAGTATTTT. This encodes CASSYSPPGTDTQYF.